This TCR beta chain originates from a study of CD8 T cells in Susac syndrome. Germline CDR1 reads SQVTM; CDR2 reads ANQGSEA. The CDR3 contains 16 residues. The germline V and J ends were trimmed by 3 bases and 3 bases, with 20 bases remaining between them. This clonotype appeared once. RNA, at roughly 0.45 to 1 ug, was reverse transcribed with random hexamers. In TCRdb, the immunoSEQ multiplex PCR reads were re-called with MiXCR into one record per CDR3 protein. This table has about 180,000 distinct CDR3 sequences, around 94% appearing once. Sequencing used CD4+ T cells from PBMCs. This TCR derives from a human donor with Susac syndrome. This chain uses TRBV29-1 with TRBJ1-2; D perhaps matches TRBD1 (5 bases). The CDR3 DNA sequence: TGCAGCGTTGATCTCGAGACAGCCCATCCCCACTATGGCTACACCTTC. It is translated as CSVDLETAHPHYGYTF.